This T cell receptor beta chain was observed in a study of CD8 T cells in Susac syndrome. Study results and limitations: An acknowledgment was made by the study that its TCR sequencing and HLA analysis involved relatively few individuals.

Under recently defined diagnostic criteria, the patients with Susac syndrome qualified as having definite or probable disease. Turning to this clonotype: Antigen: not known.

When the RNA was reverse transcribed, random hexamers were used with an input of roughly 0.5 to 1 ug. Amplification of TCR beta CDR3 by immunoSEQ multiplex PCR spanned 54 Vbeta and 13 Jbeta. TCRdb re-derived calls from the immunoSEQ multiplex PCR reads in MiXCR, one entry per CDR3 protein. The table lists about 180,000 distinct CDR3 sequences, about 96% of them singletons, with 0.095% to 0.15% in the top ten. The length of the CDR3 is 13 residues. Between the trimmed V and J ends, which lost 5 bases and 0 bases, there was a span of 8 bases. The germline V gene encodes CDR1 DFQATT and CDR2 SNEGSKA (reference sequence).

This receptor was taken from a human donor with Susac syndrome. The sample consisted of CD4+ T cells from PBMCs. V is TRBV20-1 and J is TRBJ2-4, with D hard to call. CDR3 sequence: CSAWALAKNIQYF. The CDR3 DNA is TGCAGTGCTTGGGCCCTAGCCAAAAACATTCAGTACTTC.